Each of the 2 T cell receptor beta chains below was sequenced from the same sample in a study of early stage breast cancer tumors. The method was immunoSEQ multiplex PCR; TCRdb's version includes in-frame clones alone and lacks a portion of them. The sample has about 63,000 clones; about 83% are singletons. Sequenced sample: blood. Receptors originate from a person under 45 with breast cancer.

This chain connects TRBV2 to TRBJ2-1; 7 nucleotides agree with TRBD2. The CDR3 runs to 15 residues. The germline gives CDR1 SNHLY, CDR2 FYNNEI. Germline trimming cut 3 bases from V and 4 bases from J; bases unmatched to any gene: 6. This CDR3 is CASSDEASGYNEQFF. The CDR3 DNA reads as TGTGCCAGCAGTGATGAGGCTAGCGGATACAATGAGCAGTTCTTC.

The chain employs TRBV19 and TRBJ1-5; D is possibly TRBD1 (6 bases). V was shortened by 3 bases and J by 1 base, with 19 bases between the two germline ends. The CDR3 totals 18 residues. Looked up from germline, CDR1 is LNHDA and CDR2 is SQIVND (reference sequence). The CDR3 sequence is CASSIVGPGTTSNQPQHF. In nucleotides, the CDR3 is TGTGCCAGTAGTATTGTGGGGCCCGGGACAACCAGCAATCAGCCCCAGCATTTT.